The present TCR beta chain was sequenced within a study of blood T cell repertoires in COVID-19. The protocol was immunoSEQ multiplex PCR, while the TCRdb copy is restricted to in-frame clones and leaves out a portion. The data contain approximately 110,000 clones, approximately 81% of them singletons. Sequencing used peripheral blood. The source is a human donor in a cohort sampled during active COVID-19.

The DNA of the CDR3 is TGTGCCAGCAGTTTATCTCCCAGTTACGAGCAGTACTTC. Protein sequence: CASSLSPSYEQYF. This sequence joins TRBV12-3 or TRBV12-4 and TRBJ2-7; no reliable D call. V was trimmed by 2 bases and J by 4 bases, leaving 9 bases between them. The CDR3 has 13 residues.